The 13 T cell receptor beta chains presented below share a single source sample, sequenced in a study of blood T cell repertoires in COVID-19. Sequenced by immunoSEQ multiplex PCR; TCRdb stores in-frame clones only, minus some. The table records 390,000 or so clones, approximately 87% of them present only once. Sequenced: peripheral blood. These receptors were obtained from a young woman with COVID-19, enrolled during active disease.

V gene TRBV9 combines with J gene TRBJ2-1, with 9 bases matching TRBD2. In germline, CDR1 is SGDLS, CDR2 YYNGEE. CDR3 length equals 16 residues. Germline trimming cut 6 bases from V and 4 bases from J; bases unmatched to any gene: 11. The CDR3 loop reads CASTTSRLAAYNEQFF. Written as DNA, the CDR3 is TGTGCCAGCACCACTAGTCGACTAGCGGCTTACAATGAGCAGTTCTTC.

This chain uses TRBV11-3 with TRBJ2-7, with TRBD2 matching 15 bases. The CDR3 consists of 17 residues. Germline V gene sequence: CDR1 SGHNT, CDR2 YENEEA. V gave up 4 bases and J gave up 0 bases; unmatched junction bases: 4. The CDR3 DNA is TGTGCCAGCAGCTCGGGGACTAGCGGGAGGAGCTCCTACGAGCAGTACTTC. Protein product: CASSSGTSGRSSYEQYF.

This clone was counted only a few times. V usage is TRBV19 and J usage is TRBJ2-3; TRBD2 matches 14 bases. CDR3 length: 16 amino acids. The germline gives CDR1 LNHDA, CDR2 SQIVND (reference sequence). With V trimmed by 6 bases and J by 5 bases, 7 bases remained unmatched. The CDR3 region has the DNA TGTGCCAGTAGGGGACTAGCGGGAGTAAGAGGAGATACGCAGTATTTT. Its translation: CASRGLAGVRGDTQYF. Using reference TRBV19 and TRBJ2-3 for the parts outside the CDR3, the full variable domain is DGGITQSPKYLFRKEGQNVTLSCEQNLNHDAMYWYRQDPGQGLRLIYYSQIVNDFQKGDIAEGYSVSREKKESFPLTVTSAQKNPTAFYLCASRGLAGVRGDTQYFGPGTRLTVL.

This chain joins TRBV10-3 and TRBJ1-1; D not certain. The CDR3 covers 14 residues. Germline V gene data show CDR1 as ENHRY and CDR2 as SYGVKD. V was trimmed by 11 bases and J by 1 base, leaving 17 bases between them. The CDR3 is CASIRGLENTEAFF. The CDR3 DNA reads TGTGCCTCAATCCGCGGGTTAGAGAACACTGAAGCTTTCTTT.

V is TRBV2 and J is TRBJ2-1; 16 bases agree with TRBD2. The CDR3 length is 17 residues. V lost 3 bases, J lost 8 bases, and 7 bases stayed unmatched. CDR1 is SNHLY, CDR2 FYNNEI, per germline. CDR3 DNA sequence: TGTGCCAGCAGTGAGGGACTAGCGGGAGGGGGAGGGGATGAGCAGTTCTTC. As protein: CASSEGLAGGGGDEQFF. Using reference TRBV2 and TRBJ2-1 for the parts outside the CDR3, the full variable domain is EPEVTQTPSHQVTQMGQEVILRCVPISNHLYFYWYRQILGQKVEFLVSFYNNEISEKSEIFDDQFSVERPDGSNFTLKIRSTKLEDSAMYFCASSEGLAGGGGDEQFFGPGTRLTVL.

V is TRBV2 and J is TRBJ2-3; perhaps TRBD1 as D (6 bases). V lost 5 bases, J lost 1 base, and 13 bases lay in between. The CDR3 sequence is 15 residues long. The germline V gene has CDR1 SNHLY and CDR2 FYNNEI. CDR3 DNA sequence: TGTGCCAGCAGTCAGCAGGGGTTTGGCACAGATACGCAGTATTTT. As protein: CASSQQGFGTDTQYF.

The chain carries TRBV5-1 and TRBJ2-3, with a possible D match to TRBD2 (5 bases). Trimming stripped 0 bases from V and 1 base from J, with 12 bases between. Germline CDR1 and CDR2: SGHRS and YFSETQ. The CDR3 runs to 16 residues. DNA for the CDR3: TGCGCCAGCAGCTTGGCCATCGGAGCGGGCACAGATACGCAGTATTTT. This gives the protein CASSLAIGAGTDTQYF. Looking up the rest from reference TRBV5-1 and TRBJ2-3 gives the full variable domain: KAGVTQTPRYLIKTRGQQVTLSCSPISGHRSVSWYQQTPGQGLQFLFEYFSETQRNKGNFPGRFSGRQFSNSRSEMNVSTLELGDSALYLCASSLAIGAGTDTQYFGPGTRLTVL.

The rearrangement uses TRBV7-9 and TRBJ2-5; a possible D gene is TRBD2 (6 bases). Trimming pared 1 base from V and 6 bases from J, leaving 12 bases between. The V gene's germline CDR1 is SEHNR and CDR2 FQNEAQ (reference sequence). The CDR3 consists of 14 residues. In nucleotides, the CDR3 is TGTGCCAGCAGCTTAGATGGGGGGACCAAGACCCAGTACTTC. Protein product: CASSLDGGTKTQYF.

This clone was seen only a few times. The genes are TRBV2 and TRBJ1-4; the match to TRBD1 covers 11 bases. There are 13 residues in the CDR3. After removal of 8 bases from V and 7 bases from J, the junction contained 3 bases not matched to a gene. Germline values: CDR1 SNHLY, CDR2 FYNNEI. CDR3 amino acids: CASLDRGLEKLFF. Here the CDR3 DNA reads TGTGCCAGCCTGGACAGGGGGCTTGAAAAACTGTTTTTT.

V usage is TRBV9 and J usage is TRBJ2-5; TRBD2 agrees at 13 bases. This CDR3 spans 15 amino acids. The ends lost 4 bases at V and 5 bases at J; junction bases unmatched: 5. The V gene's germline CDR1 is SGDLS and CDR2 YYNGEE. The CDR3 region is CASSTGLAGRETQYF. Written as DNA, the CDR3 is TGTGCCAGCAGCACGGGACTAGCGGGACGGGAGACCCAGTACTTC.

This chain uses TRBV24-1 with TRBJ1-4; the D is unclear. The V gene lost 4 bases and the J gene lost 7 bases, with 15 bases spanning the gap. The CDR3 consists of 15 residues. The germline CDR1 and CDR2 sequences are KGHDR and SFDVKD. The CDR3 coding sequence is TGTGCCACCAGTGACCCATCGACAATGCCTGAAAAACTGTTTTTT. The encoded protein is CATSDPSTMPEKLFF.

This sequence joins TRBV7-2 and TRBJ2-7; 9 positions agree with TRBD2. Germline CDR1 and CDR2: SGHTA and FQGNSA. This CDR3 spans 16 amino acids. V was clipped by 4 bases and J by 4 bases; unmatched bases: 11. CDR3 protein: CASSSYSRLADYEQYF. CDR3 bases: TGTGCCAGCAGCTCCTACAGCCGACTAGCGGATTACGAGCAGTACTTC.

V is TRBV28 and J is TRBJ1-2; a weak D match, TRBD1 (5 bases). CDR3 length: 13 residues. Germline V gene lookup returns CDR1 MDHEN and CDR2 SYDVKM. Deletions cut 6 bases from V and 3 bases from J, with 11 bases between. The CDR3 DNA reads TGTGCCAGCAGCTTAGGGGCGTACTATGGCTACACCTTC. This gives the protein CASSLGAYYGYTF.